This TCR beta chain was recorded in a study of T-cell memory formation after mild COVID-19 (dated by TCRdb to about 2021). With respect to the entire study: Most TCR sequence clusters were specific to one of the two donors. T-cell clones expanding and contracting after mild COVID-19 in a couple of donors were tracked by longitudinal TCRalpha and TCRbeta repertoire sequencing. The cohort was made up of two young adult volunteers, one female and one male, who were previously healthy.

The sequencer listed for this sample is Illumina NovaSeq 6000. TCRalpha and TCRbeta cDNA libraries were constructed by 5'RACE with constant-segment primers, with sample barcodes and unique molecular identifiers being introduced. RNA was extracted from every sample with Trizol reagent. The libraries were amplified in two PCR steps, and the second step added a second sample barcode and Illumina TruSeq adapters. Libraries were sequenced on an Illumina NovaSeq with 2 x 150 bp paired-end reads. In the paper's pipeline: Demultiplexing of reads and collapsing into UMI-guided consensus sequences were performed with migec v1.2.7. Using mixcr v2.1.11, the UMI consensuses were aligned to TRA and TRB V and J templates and assembled into clonotypes. A clonotype was counted as expanded or contracted only if both edgeR and NoisET called the change significant, with noise models trained on biological replicates. For edgeR calls, the cutoffs were a false discovery rate-adjusted p below 0.01 and a log2 fold-change threshold of 1. As an exploratory analysis of dynamics, max-normalized trajectories of the 1000 most abundant clonotypes were examined with PCA combined with hierarchical clustering. Separately sequenced CD4+ and CD8+ repertoires were used to assign the CD4 or CD8 phenotype of responding clones. The raw public reads went through TCRdb reprocessing: fastp at Q25, MiXCR clone calling, in-frame beta chains kept. When rows share a CDR3 protein, they turn into one entry using the most common DNA and genes. These V and J calls originate from TCRdb's pipeline instead of the authors' own analysis. The sample table holds about 260,000 distinct CDR3 sequences, of which over 15% were seen once. The top ten clonotypes cover roughly a fifth of the sample.

Broader findings and caveats from the paper: Some responding clones were detected in pre-infection memory, suggesting pre-existing cross-reactive memory T cells joined the SARS-CoV-2 response. From day 15 to 85, contracting clones showed balanced CD4/CD8 phenotypes, whereas a second wave of clones that expanded from day 15 to 37 leaned towards CD4+. The study covered only a couple of mild cases, and larger cohorts including severe cases with pre-infection samples were considered necessary. SARS-CoV-2 specificity of the second-wave clones peaking on day 37 was not confirmed. Contracting CD4+ clones were found mainly in CM and EM memory subsets, while CD8+ clones were enriched in EMRA.

Ficoll-Paque density gradient centrifugation was the method used to isolate PBMCs. Deletion took 6 bases off V and 0 bases off J, with a span of 9 bases between the germline ends. The CDR1 and CDR2 encoded by the germline V gene are SNHLY and FYNNEI. The CDR3 covers 15 residues, taking in both the cysteine and the phenylalanine. The read is trimmed to its CDR3 DNA, 45 bases read in frame from base 1. This clonotype came up a few times. It lacks a known antigen. The input lacks base qualities; no much larger clone sits a single base away. The rearranged chain carries TRBV2 and TRBJ1-6; the D segment could be TRBD1, given 6 matching bases. The clonotype comes from a man between 18 and 35 years old who had mild COVID-19 (a few samples of this study predate the infection). The sample titles of this study are shuffled in the database, so cell type and time point are left out; the donor was told from shared clones. What was sequenced was PBMCs or a T cell subset sorted from them (not recorded which). The CDR3 protein: CASSRGSSYNSPLHF. The DNA sequence is given as TGTGCCAGCAGCAGGGGTAGCTCCTATAATTCACCCCTCCACTTT.